This entry describes one T cell receptor (beta chain). This sample was included in a study of blood T cell repertoires in COVID-19. Background on the study: Acute and convalescent COVID-19 specimens originated in the United States, Italy and Spain.

Germline loops: CDR1 SGHRS, CDR2 YFSETQ. The CDR3 has 12 amino acids. The V end was cut by 6 bases, the J end by 5 bases, with 11 bases between. Per the authors' pipeline: By means of reference gene primer amplification, nucleated cell counts were estimated. Sequencing was performed with immunoSEQ multiplex PCR; in TCRdb, only in-frame clones are kept and a portion is missing. V, J and clone size were drawn from that table, and D and trimming were deduced from the DNA. The sample lists under 250,000 clones, around 83% occurring once. Sequenced: peripheral blood. The chain uses TRBV5-1 and TRBJ2-5, with TRBD2 as a possible D gene (5 bases). The sequence was collected from a man over 45 with active or convalescent COVID-19. This chain's CDR3 is CASTGGGETQYF. CDR3 DNA sequence: TGCGCCAGCACCGGCGGCGGGGAGACCCAGTACTTC.